This TCR beta chain was obtained from a study of blood T cell repertoires in COVID-19. Across the study: Acute and convalescent COVID-19 samples came from the United States, Italy and Spain. The cDNA or gDNA used as material had been derived from T cells, B-cell-depleted T cells, or PBMCs.

The V and J ends lost 1 base and 4 bases respectively, with 13 bases between them. In germline, CDR1 is SGHAT, CDR2 FQNNGV. The CDR3 consists of 16 residues. Profiling relied on immunoSEQ multiplex PCR, and the TCRdb table lists in-frame clones only, not all of them. The sample lists 130,000 to 150,000 clones; approximately 88% were seen once. The chain recombines TRBV11-2 with TRBJ2-2; D possibly corresponds to TRBD1 (6 bases). This TCR came from a man aged 70 or older with acute or convalescent COVID-19. Specimen: peripheral blood. The CDR3 protein is CASSLGPSRGTGELFF. CDR3 DNA sequence: TGTGCCAGCAGCTTAGGCCCTAGCAGGGGCACCGGGGAGCTGTTTTTT. Supplemented by reference TRBV11-2 and TRBJ2-2, the full variable domain reads EAGVAQSPRYKIIEKRQSVAFWCNPISGHATLYWYQQILGQGPKLLIQFQNNGVVDDSQLPKDRFSAERLKGVDSTLKIQPAKLEDSAVYLCASSLGPSRGTGELFFGEGSRLTVL.